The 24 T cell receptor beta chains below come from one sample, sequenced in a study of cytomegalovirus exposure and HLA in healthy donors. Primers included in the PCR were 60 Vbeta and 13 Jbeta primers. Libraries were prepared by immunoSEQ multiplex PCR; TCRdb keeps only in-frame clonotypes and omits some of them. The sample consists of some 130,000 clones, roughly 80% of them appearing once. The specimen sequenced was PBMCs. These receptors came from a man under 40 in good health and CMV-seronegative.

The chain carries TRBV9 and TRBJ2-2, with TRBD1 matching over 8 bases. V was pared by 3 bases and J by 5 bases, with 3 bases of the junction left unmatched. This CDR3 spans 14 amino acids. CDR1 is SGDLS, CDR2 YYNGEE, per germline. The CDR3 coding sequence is TGTGCCAGCAGCGAGCGGACAGGGACCGGGGAGCTGTTTTTT. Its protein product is CASSERTGTGELFF.

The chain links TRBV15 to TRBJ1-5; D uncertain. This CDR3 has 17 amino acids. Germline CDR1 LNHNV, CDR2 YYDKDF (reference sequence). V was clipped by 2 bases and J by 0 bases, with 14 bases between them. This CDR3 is CATSRKFDTHSNQPQHF. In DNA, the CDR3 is TGTGCCACCAGCAGAAAGTTCGACACCCATAGCAATCAGCCCCAGCATTTT.

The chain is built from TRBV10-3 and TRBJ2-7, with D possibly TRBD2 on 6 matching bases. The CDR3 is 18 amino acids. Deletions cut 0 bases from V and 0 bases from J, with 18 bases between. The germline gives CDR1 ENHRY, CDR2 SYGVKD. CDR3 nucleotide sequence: TGTGCCATCAGTGAGTCGAAAGGGCGCGGGATTAACTCCTACGAGCAGTACTTC. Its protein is CAISESKGRGINSYEQYF.

The CDR3 nucleotides are TGTGCCAGCTCACCACCTCAGGGGCAAGAAGGCAATGAGCAGTTCTTC. Translation gives CASSPPQGQEGNEQFF. This chain joins TRBV18 and TRBJ2-1; D may be TRBD1 (6 bases). Trimming pared 0 bases from V and 6 bases from J, leaving 15 bases between. This CDR3 spans 16 amino acids. Germline CDR1 is KGHSH and CDR2 is LQKENI.

CDR3 sequence (DNA): TGTGCCAGCAGCGAGGGGACAGGTGTAACCTACAATGAGCAGTTCTTC. This translates into CASSEGTGVTYNEQFF. The gene calls are TRBV9 and TRBJ2-1; 8 bases match TRBD1. There are 16 residues in the CDR3. The germline CDR1 and CDR2 sequences are SGDLS and YYNGEE. The ends lost 3 bases at V and 2 bases at J; junction bases unmatched: 7.

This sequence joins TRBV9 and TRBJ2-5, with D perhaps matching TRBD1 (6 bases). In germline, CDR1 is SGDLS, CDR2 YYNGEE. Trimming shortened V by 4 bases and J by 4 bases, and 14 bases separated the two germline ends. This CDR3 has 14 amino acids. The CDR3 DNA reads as TGTGCCAGCAGCCGGCAAGGGGGAGCAGAGACCCAGTACTTC. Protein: CASSRQGGAETQYF. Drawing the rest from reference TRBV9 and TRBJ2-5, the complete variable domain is DSGVTQTPKHLITATGQRVTLRCSPRSGDLSVYWYQQSLDQGLQFLIQYYNGEERAKGNILERFSAQQFPDLHSELNLSSLELGDSALYFCASSRQGGAETQYFGPGTRLLVL.

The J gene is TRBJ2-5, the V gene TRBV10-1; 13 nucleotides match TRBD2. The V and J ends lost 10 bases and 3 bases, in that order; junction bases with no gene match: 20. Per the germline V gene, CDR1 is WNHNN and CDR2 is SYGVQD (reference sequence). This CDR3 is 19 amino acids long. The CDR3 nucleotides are TGCGCCAACTCCGCCCTTAGGACTAGCGGGAGACGAAGCAAAGAGACCCAGTACTTC. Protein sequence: CANSALRTSGRRSKETQYF.

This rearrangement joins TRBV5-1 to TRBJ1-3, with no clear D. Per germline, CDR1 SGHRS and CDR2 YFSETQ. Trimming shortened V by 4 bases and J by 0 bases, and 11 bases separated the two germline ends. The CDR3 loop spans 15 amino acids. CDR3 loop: CASSELHGSGNTIYF. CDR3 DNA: TGCGCCAGCAGCGAGCTCCACGGCTCTGGAAACACCATATATTTT.

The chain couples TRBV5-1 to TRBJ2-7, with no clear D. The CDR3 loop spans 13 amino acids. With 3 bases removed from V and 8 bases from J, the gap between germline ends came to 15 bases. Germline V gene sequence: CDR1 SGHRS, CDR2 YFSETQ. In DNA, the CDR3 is TGCGCCAGCAGCTCCCCATCGGCGGCGCAGCAGTACTTC. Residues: CASSSPSAAQQYF. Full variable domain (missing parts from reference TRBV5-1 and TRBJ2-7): KAGVTQTPRYLIKTRGQQVTLSCSPISGHRSVSWYQQTPGQGLQFLFEYFSETQRNKGNFPGRFSGRQFSNSRSEMNVSTLELGDSALYLCASSSPSAAQQYFGPGTRLTVT.

The CDR3 is CASSLAGSQPQHF. CDR3 in DNA: TGCGCCAGCAGCTTGGCTGGGAGTCAGCCCCAGCATTTT. The genes are TRBV5-1 and TRBJ1-5; D call uncertain. CDR3 length: 13 amino acids. The germline V and J ends were trimmed by 0 bases and 6 bases, with 7 bases remaining between them. Germline lookup yields CDR1 SGHRS and CDR2 YFSETQ.

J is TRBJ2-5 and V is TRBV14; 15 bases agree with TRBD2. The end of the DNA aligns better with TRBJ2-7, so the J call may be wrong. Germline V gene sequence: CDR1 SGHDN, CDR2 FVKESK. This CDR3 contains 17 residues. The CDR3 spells CASSQRRTSGGDYEQYF. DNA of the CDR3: TGTGCCAGCAGCCAACGGAGGACTAGCGGGGGGGACTACGAGCAGTACTTC.

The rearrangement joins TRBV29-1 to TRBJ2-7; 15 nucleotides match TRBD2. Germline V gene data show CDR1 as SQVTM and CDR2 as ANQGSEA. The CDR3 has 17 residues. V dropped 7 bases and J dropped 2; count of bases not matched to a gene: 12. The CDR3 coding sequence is TGCAGCGCCCTAACGGGACTAGCGGGAGGCTACCCCTACGAGCAGTACTTC. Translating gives CSALTGLAGGYPYEQYF.

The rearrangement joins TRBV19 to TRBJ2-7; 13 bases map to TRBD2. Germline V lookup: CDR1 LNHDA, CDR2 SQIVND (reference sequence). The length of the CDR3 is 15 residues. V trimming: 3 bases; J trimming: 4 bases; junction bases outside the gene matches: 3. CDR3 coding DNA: TGTGCCAGTAGTATGGGGACTAGCGGGGAGTACGAGCAGTACTTC. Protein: CASSMGTSGEYEQYF.

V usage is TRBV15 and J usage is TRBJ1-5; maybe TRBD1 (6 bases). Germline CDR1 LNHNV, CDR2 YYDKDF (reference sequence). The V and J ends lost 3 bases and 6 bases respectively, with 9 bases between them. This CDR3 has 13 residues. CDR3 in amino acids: CATSRGQPQPQHF. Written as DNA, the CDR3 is TGTGCCACCAGCAGGGGACAACCTCAGCCCCAGCATTTT.

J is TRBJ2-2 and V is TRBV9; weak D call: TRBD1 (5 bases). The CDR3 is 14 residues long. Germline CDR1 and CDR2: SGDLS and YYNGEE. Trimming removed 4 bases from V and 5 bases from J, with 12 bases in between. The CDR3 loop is CASSTRQSTGELFF. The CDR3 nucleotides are TGTGCCAGCAGCACCCGACAGAGTACCGGGGAGCTGTTTTTT. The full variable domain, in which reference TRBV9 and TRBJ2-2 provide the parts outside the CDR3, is DSGVTQTPKHLITATGQRVTLRCSPRSGDLSVYWYQQSLDQGLQFLIQYYNGEERAKGNILERFSAQQFPDLHSELNLSSLELGDSALYFCASSTRQSTGELFFGEGSRLTVL.

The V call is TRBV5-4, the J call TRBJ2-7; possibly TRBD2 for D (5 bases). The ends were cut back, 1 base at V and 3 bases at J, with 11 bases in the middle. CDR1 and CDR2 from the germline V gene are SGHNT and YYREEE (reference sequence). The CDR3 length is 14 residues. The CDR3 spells CASSLTSGNYEQYF. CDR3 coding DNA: TGTGCCAGCAGCTTGACGAGCGGAAACTACGAGCAGTACTTC.

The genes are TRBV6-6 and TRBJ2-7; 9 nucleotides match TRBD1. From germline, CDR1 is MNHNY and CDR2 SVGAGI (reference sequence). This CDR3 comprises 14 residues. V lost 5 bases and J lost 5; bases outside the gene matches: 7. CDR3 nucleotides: TGTGCCAGCAGTCAGGACAGGGGTAACAACGAGCAGTACTTC. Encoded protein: CASSQDRGNNEQYF.

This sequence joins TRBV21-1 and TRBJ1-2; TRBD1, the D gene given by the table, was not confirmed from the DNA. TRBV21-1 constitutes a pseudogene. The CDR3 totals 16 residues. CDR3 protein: CASTRGTESPNYGYTF. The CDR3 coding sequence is TGTGCCAGCACCAGGGGGACAGAATCTCCTAACTATGGCTACACCTTC.

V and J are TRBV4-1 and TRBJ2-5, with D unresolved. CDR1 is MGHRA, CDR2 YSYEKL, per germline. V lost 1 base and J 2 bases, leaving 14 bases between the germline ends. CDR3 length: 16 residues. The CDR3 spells CASSQVALAEQETQYF. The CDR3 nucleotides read TGCGCCAGCAGCCAAGTCGCCTTGGCCGAACAAGAGACCCAGTACTTC.

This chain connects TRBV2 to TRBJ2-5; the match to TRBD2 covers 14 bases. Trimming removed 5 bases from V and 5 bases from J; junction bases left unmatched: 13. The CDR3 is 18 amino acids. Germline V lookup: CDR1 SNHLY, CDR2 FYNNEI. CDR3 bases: TGTGCCAGCAGTCCTGGGACTAGCGGGAGTAGGAGCGGGGAGACCCAGTACTTC. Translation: CASSPGTSGSRSGETQYF.

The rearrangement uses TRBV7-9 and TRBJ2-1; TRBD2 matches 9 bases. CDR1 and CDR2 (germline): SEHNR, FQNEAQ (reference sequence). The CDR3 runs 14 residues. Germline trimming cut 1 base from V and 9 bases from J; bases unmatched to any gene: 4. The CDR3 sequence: CASSLVVAGVEQFF. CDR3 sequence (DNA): TGTGCCAGCAGCTTAGTGGTAGCGGGAGTTGAGCAGTTCTTC.

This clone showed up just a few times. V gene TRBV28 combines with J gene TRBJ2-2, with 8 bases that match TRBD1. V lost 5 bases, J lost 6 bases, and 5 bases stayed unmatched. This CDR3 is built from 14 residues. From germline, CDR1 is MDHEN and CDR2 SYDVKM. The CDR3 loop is CASSPQGAAGELFF. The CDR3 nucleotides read TGTGCCAGCAGTCCGCAGGGGGCGGCCGGGGAGCTGTTTTTT.

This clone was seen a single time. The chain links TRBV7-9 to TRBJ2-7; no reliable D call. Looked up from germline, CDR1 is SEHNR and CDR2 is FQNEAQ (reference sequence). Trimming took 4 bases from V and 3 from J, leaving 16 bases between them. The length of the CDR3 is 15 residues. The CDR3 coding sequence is TGTGCCAGCAGCTCCGTCCCCTTTAGCAGCTACGAGCAGTACTTC. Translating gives CASSSVPFSSYEQYF.

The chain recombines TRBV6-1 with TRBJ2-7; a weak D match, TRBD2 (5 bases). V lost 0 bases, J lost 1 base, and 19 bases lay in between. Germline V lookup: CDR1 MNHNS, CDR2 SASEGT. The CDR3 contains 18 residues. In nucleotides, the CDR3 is TGTGCCAGCAGTGAAGCATATGGAGGAGGACGGCCGTCCTACGAGCAGTACTTC. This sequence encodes CASSEAYGGGRPSYEQYF.